This T cell receptor (beta chain) was sequenced during a study of PD-1 blockade in classical Hodgkin lymphoma. Data came from immunoSEQ multiplex PCR; TCRdb stores just in-frame clones and leaves some out. Among over 10,000 clones listed, roughly 75% were seen once. With no exception, relapse followed autologous stem cell transplantation in all patients, and brentuximab vedotin exposure varied. Best responses included complete response and partial response; otherwise, the best response was progressive disease. The CDR3 is made up of 14 amino acids. J was trimmed by 3 bases and V by 5 bases; bases with no gene match: 6. Looked up from germline, CDR1 is SEHNR and CDR2 is FQNEAQ (reference sequence).

The J gene is TRBJ1-1, the V gene TRBV7-9, with 7 bases matching TRBD1. This clonotype was sampled from a human donor with classical Hodgkin lymphoma. This specimen consisted of peripheral blood mononuclear cells (PBMCs), obtained at baseline. CDR3 nucleotides: TGTGCCAGCAGCGGACAGGTTTATTACACTGAAGCTTTCTTT. Protein sequence: CASSGQVYYTEAFF.